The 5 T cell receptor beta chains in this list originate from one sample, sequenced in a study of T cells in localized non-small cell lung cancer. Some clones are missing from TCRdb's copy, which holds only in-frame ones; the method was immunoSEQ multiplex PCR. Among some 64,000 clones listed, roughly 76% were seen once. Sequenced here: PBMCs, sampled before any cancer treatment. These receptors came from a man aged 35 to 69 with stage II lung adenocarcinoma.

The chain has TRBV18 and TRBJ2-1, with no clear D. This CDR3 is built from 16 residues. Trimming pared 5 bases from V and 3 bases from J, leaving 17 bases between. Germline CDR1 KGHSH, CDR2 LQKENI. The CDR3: CASSGNVLPLYNEQFF. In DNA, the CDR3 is TGTGCCAGCTCAGGTAACGTCCTCCCCCTCTACAATGAGCAGTTCTTC.

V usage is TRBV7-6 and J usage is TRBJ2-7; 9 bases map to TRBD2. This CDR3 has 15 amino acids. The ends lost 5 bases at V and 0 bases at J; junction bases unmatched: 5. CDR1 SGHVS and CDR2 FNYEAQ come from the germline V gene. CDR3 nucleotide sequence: TGTGCCAGCAGCCCGCGGGGGGGTCTCTCCTACGAGCAGTACTTC. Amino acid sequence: CASSPRGGLSYEQYF.

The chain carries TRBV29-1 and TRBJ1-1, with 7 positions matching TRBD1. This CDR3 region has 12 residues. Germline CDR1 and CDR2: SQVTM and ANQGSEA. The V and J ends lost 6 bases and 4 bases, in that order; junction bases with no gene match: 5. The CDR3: CSVFTGATEAFF. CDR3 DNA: TGCAGCGTCTTTACAGGGGCCACTGAAGCTTTCTTT.

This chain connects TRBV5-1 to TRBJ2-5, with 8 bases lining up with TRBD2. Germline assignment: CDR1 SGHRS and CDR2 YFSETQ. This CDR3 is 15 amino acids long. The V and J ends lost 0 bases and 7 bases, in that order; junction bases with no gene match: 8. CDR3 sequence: CASSLGLAGSTTQYF. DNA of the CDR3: TGCGCCAGCAGCTTGGGTCTAGCGGGCTCGACGACCCAGTACTTC.

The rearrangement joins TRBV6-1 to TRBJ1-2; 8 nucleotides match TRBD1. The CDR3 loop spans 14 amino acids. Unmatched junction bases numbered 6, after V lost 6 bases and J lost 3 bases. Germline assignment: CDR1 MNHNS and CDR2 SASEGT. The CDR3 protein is CASRGTTGDYGYTF. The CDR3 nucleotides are TGTGCCAGCAGGGGAACGACAGGGGACTATGGCTACACCTTC.